This T cell receptor beta chain was profiled in a study of T cell responses to AZD1222 COVID-19 vaccine. Findings and limits, study-wide: Vaccine-associated CD4 TCRs spanned spike, dominant at 160-218 and 743-854.

A word on this clone: The target antigen is unknown.

Data came from immunoSEQ multiplex PCR; TCRdb stores just in-frame clones and leaves some out. The sample holds around 180,000 clones, 85% to 95% seen once. Trimming shortened V by 5 bases and J by 0 bases, and 20 bases separated the two germline ends. Germline V CDR1 and CDR2: SGHNT, YENEEA. The CDR3 extends over 18 amino acids. The sequences come from peripheral blood, collected 28 days after the second AZD1222 dose. The chain employs TRBV11-3 and TRBJ1-3, with a possible D match to TRBD1 (5 bases). The source is an adult who received the AZD1222 COVID-19 vaccine. The CDR3 DNA reads TGTGCCAGCAGCCCTCCCTCCGGGACCGGTAGCTCTGGAAACACCATATATTTT. This gives the protein CASSPPSGTGSSGNTIYF. The variable domain in full, with the rest retrieved from reference TRBV11-3 and TRBJ1-3, is EAGVVQSPRYKIIEKKQPVAFWCNPISGHNTLYWYLQNLGQGPELLIRYENEEAVDDSQLPKDRFSAERLKGVDSTLKIQPAELGDSAVYLCASSPPSGTGSSGNTIYFGEGSWLTVV.